The clone carrying this T cell receptor beta chain was counted between two and nine times. Using its own MiXCR run on the RT-PCR reads, TCRdb lists one record per CDR3 protein. The repertoire includes hundreds of thousands of distinct CDR3 sequences, approximately 14% of them detected once, and less than 8.5% sits in the top ten. These data originate in a study of response to subunit inactivated influenza vaccine. The V gene end was trimmed by 2 bases and the J gene end by 3 bases; junction bases not matched to a gene: 3. Germline CDR1 LGHNA, CDR2 YSLEER. The CDR3 contains 16 residues. The V call is TRBV4-3, the J call TRBJ1-6; 8 positions agree with TRBD1. The TCR comes from a man in his forties or fifties who received an inactivated influenza vaccine. This sample comprised PBMCs from blood, obtained around 15 days before vaccination. The CDR3 coding sequence is TGCGCCAGCAGCCAATATGACAGGGGCTATAATTCACCCCTCCACTTT. This encodes CASSQYDRGYNSPLHF.